The 26 T cell receptor beta chains below all came from one sample that was sequenced in a study of shared clonotypes between healthy human individuals. Sequenced by immunoSEQ multiplex PCR; TCRdb stores in-frame clones only, minus some. The sample records 2 million to 3 million clones, roughly 93% being singletons. Material for sequencing was naive CD4+ T cells from PBMCs. Described subset: CD45RA+ positively selected. The receptor source for this set is a man aged 18-30 years in good health. Some clones in this sample may be carry-over from other donors' samples.

This chain connects TRBV5-1 to TRBJ2-7; 9 bases map to TRBD1. With 7 bases clipped from V and 0 bases from J, the junction kept 5 bases outside the gene matches. Germline CDR1 reads SGHRS; CDR2 reads YFSETQ. The CDR3 covers 14 residues. The CDR3 region has the DNA TGCGCCAGCCGCCCGACAGGGGGCTCCTACGAGCAGTACTTC. Protein: CASRPTGGSYEQYF.

The rearrangement joins TRBV29-1 to TRBJ2-1; D not certain. CDR1 and CDR2 from the germline V gene are SQVTM and ANQGSEA. CDR3 length: 13 residues. V was trimmed by 2 bases and J by 2 bases, leaving 7 bases between them. The DNA for the CDR3 is TGCAGCGTTGAAACAGATACCTACAATGAGCAGTTCTTC. Encoded protein: CSVETDTYNEQFF.

V gene TRBV29-1 combines with J gene TRBJ2-1; D is ambiguous. V lost 3 bases and J 5 bases, leaving 14 bases between the germline ends. Germline assignment: CDR1 SQVTM and CDR2 ANQGSEA. This CDR3 region has 14 residues. The CDR3 sequence: CSVEGTTLNNEQFF. DNA of the CDR3: TGCAGCGTTGAGGGAACCACCCTGAACAATGAGCAGTTCTTC.

The CDR3 nucleotides are TGCGCCAGCAGCAGCACCCGGGACAGGGGTGGAAAGACCCAGTACTTC. It yields the protein CASSSTRDRGGKTQYF. The rearrangement joins TRBV5-1 to TRBJ2-5; TRBD1 agrees at 10 bases. This CDR3 region has 16 residues. Germline lookup yields CDR1 SGHRS and CDR2 YFSETQ. The ends lost 4 bases at V and 6 bases at J; junction bases unmatched: 12.

The chain links TRBV5-3 to TRBJ2-1, with 11 positions matching TRBD2. TRBV5-3 is filed as an ORF, its function uncertain. The CDR3 length is 16 residues. Trimming removed 4 bases from V and 4 bases from J; junction bases left unmatched: 7. The CDR3 spells CARSGELAGDYNEQFF. In nucleotides, the CDR3 is TGTGCCAGAAGCGGAGAACTAGCGGGAGATTACAATGAGCAGTTCTTC.

In its sample, this clone was seen a few times. The DNA of the CDR3 is TGTGCCTGGAGTGAGTGGGGGGACTACGCTGAAGCTTTCTTT. This encodes CAWSEWGDYAEAFF. J is TRBJ1-1 and V is TRBV30, with D tentatively TRBD1 (5 bases). There are 14 residues in the CDR3. Trimming took off 1 base at V and 6 bases at J, with 15 bases between the two ends. Germline V gene lookup returns CDR1 GTSNPN and CDR2 SVGIG (reference sequence).

V is TRBV5-1 and J is TRBJ2-2, with D possibly being TRBD2 (5 bases). The V end lost 4 bases, the J end lost 2 bases, and 12 bases lay between the germline ends. Germline V gene lookup returns CDR1 SGHRS and CDR2 YFSETQ. The CDR3 is made up of 15 amino acids. The CDR3 protein is CASSEAEINTGELFF. The DNA for the CDR3 is TGCGCCAGCAGCGAAGCGGAGATAAACACCGGGGAGCTGTTTTTT.

This chain joins TRBV6-5 and TRBJ2-3; D gene ambiguous. Trimming shortened V by 6 bases and J by 6 bases, and 19 bases separated the two germline ends. CDR1 is MNHEY, CDR2 SVGAGI, per germline. The CDR3 contains 15 residues. The CDR3 sequence is CASRGSNQLRDTQYF. CDR3 nucleotide sequence: TGTGCCAGCAGGGGTTCTAATCAGCTGCGTGATACGCAGTATTTT.

The genes are TRBV28 and TRBJ2-4, with D perhaps matching TRBD1 (6 bases). The ends were cut back, 6 bases at V and 0 bases at J, with 15 bases in the middle. Germline CDR1 and CDR2: MDHEN and SYDVKM. The CDR3 runs to 16 residues. This CDR3 is CASSPMGALAKNIQYF. The CDR3 DNA sequence: TGTGCCAGCAGCCCCATGGGGGCACTAGCCAAAAACATTCAGTACTTC.

CDR3 in DNA: TGTGCCAGCAGCGGACAGCCGAGGACTGAAGCTTTCTTT. Residues: CASSGQPRTEAFF. V and J are TRBV2 and TRBJ1-1; D perhaps matches TRBD1 (6 bases). Trimming removed 6 bases from V and 5 bases from J, with 13 bases in between. Germline V gene sequence: CDR1 SNHLY, CDR2 FYNNEI. The CDR3 has 13 amino acids.

The V gene is TRBV15, the J gene TRBJ1-3; D unresolved. There are 13 residues in the CDR3. With 5 bases removed from V and 4 bases from J, the gap between germline ends came to 9 bases. Germline V gene lookup returns CDR1 LNHNV and CDR2 YYDKDF (reference sequence). CDR3 nucleotides: TGTGCCACCAGCGGCGGCCTGGGAAACACCATATATTTT. Translating it yields CATSGGLGNTIYF.

The chain links TRBV27 to TRBJ2-1, with D possibly matching TRBD2 (6 bases). The CDR3 has 14 amino acids. The V end was cut by 8 bases, the J end by 2 bases, with 13 bases between. Per the germline V gene, CDR1 is MNHEY and CDR2 is SMNVEV (reference sequence). This CDR3 is CASGSGGAYNEQFF. The CDR3 DNA sequence: TGTGCCAGCGGGTCGGGCGGGGCCTACAATGAGCAGTTCTTC.

The chain couples TRBV19 to TRBJ2-2; TRBD2 matches at 10 bases. V trimming: 6 bases; J trimming: 4 bases; junction bases outside the gene matches: 8. This CDR3 has 16 amino acids. CDR1 and CDR2 (germline): LNHDA, SQIVND (reference sequence). In DNA form, the CDR3 reads TGTGCCAGTAGAAAACCGAGCGGGAGGGGCACCGGGGAGCTGTTTTTT. Its translation is CASRKPSGRGTGELFF. The full variable domain, in which reference TRBV19 and TRBJ2-2 provide the parts outside the CDR3, is DGGITQSPKYLFRKEGQNVTLSCEQNLNHDAMYWYRQDPGQGLRLIYYSQIVNDFQKGDIAEGYSVSREKKESFPLTVTSAQKNPTAFYLCASRKPSGRGTGELFFGEGSRLTVL.

The chain carries TRBV29-1 and TRBJ2-5; the match to TRBD2 covers 9 bases. V gave up 6 bases and J gave up 5 bases; unmatched junction bases: 7. This CDR3 region has 13 residues. The germline V gene has CDR1 SQVTM and CDR2 ANQGSEA. The CDR3 protein is CSVSSGAVETQYF. The CDR3 region has the DNA TGCAGCGTCTCTAGCGGGGCCGTGGAGACCCAGTACTTC.

The chain recombines TRBV9 with TRBJ1-1; D is ambiguous. Between the trimmed V and J ends, which lost 4 bases and 1 base, there was a span of 14 bases. Per germline, CDR1 SGDLS and CDR2 YYNGEE. CDR3 length: 15 residues. The CDR3 sequence: CASSQRAGGNTEAFF. The CDR3 DNA is TGTGCCAGCAGCCAACGGGCCGGCGGGAACACTGAAGCTTTCTTT.

This rearrangement joins TRBV29-1 to TRBJ1-3; D is possibly TRBD1 (5 bases). The length of the CDR3 is 17 residues. Deletions cut 6 bases from V and 2 bases from J, with 23 bases between. CDR1 is SQVTM, CDR2 ANQGSEA, per germline. As DNA, the CDR3 is TGCAGCGTAAGCTCGGCCAATTGGGGGACTGCTGGAAACACCATATATTTT. Translating it yields CSVSSANWGTAGNTIYF.

The chain recombines TRBV4-3 with TRBJ2-1; D call uncertain. This CDR3 region has 13 residues. Per the germline V gene, CDR1 is LGHNA and CDR2 is YSLEER. The V and J ends lost 4 bases and 5 bases respectively, with 9 bases between them. In DNA, the CDR3 is TGCGCCAGCAGCCTGGGCTTAAACAATGAGCAGTTCTTC. It translates to CASSLGLNNEQFF.

The chain links TRBV5-1 to TRBJ2-5; maybe TRBD2 (5 bases). The germline gives CDR1 SGHRS, CDR2 YFSETQ. V dropped 0 bases and J dropped 5 bases, with 11 bases sitting between them. This CDR3 region has 14 residues. The DNA of the CDR3 is TGCGCCAGCAGCTTGGATTCAGGCGGGGAGACCCAGTACTTC. Translating gives CASSLDSGGETQYF.

The genes are TRBV28 and TRBJ2-7; D not certain. The V end was cut by 5 bases, the J end by 3 bases, with 20 bases between. In germline, CDR1 is MDHEN, CDR2 SYDVKM. The CDR3 is made up of 16 amino acids. CDR3 in amino acids: CASSPFPPRWRYEQYF. Written as DNA, the CDR3 is TGTGCCAGCAGTCCCTTCCCGCCCAGGTGGCGCTACGAGCAGTACTTC.

The chain combines TRBV18 with TRBJ2-1; D is uncertain. CDR1 KGHSH and CDR2 LQKENI come from the germline V gene. The CDR3 covers 14 residues. The germline V and J ends were trimmed by 3 bases and 3 bases, with 9 bases remaining between them. Here the CDR3 DNA reads TGTGCCAGCTCACCCTGGACGGGCTACAATGAGCAGTTCTTC. Translating it yields CASSPWTGYNEQFF.

The chain combines TRBV7-6 with TRBJ2-2; D not certain. Germline lookup yields CDR1 SGHVS and CDR2 FNYEAQ. The CDR3 is 15 residues long. Trimming stripped 5 bases from V and 3 bases from J, with 13 bases between. As DNA, the CDR3 is TGTGCCAGCAGCCCCCTCCCATTCGACACCGGGGAGCTGTTTTTT. This gives the protein CASSPLPFDTGELFF.

The chain recombines TRBV12-2 with TRBJ1-3. TRBV12-2 is a pseudogene segment. This CDR3 contains 14 residues. The CDR3, as DNA: TGTGCAAGTCGCTCTGAGCATTCTGGAAACACCATATATTTT. Amino acid sequence: CASRSEHSGNTIYF.

The J gene is TRBJ1-2, the V gene TRBV30; tentative D call: TRBD1 (6 bases). Germline values: CDR1 GTSNPN, CDR2 SVGIG (reference sequence). Trimming removed 4 bases at V and 2 bases at J, with 20 bases between. This CDR3 spans 16 amino acids. The CDR3 reads CAWTLGGQWLNYGYTF. CDR3 in DNA: TGTGCCTGGACCCTAGGTGGACAGTGGTTGAACTATGGCTACACCTTC.

V and J are TRBV11-2 and TRBJ2-7; 7 nucleotides align to TRBD2. V shed 5 bases, J shed 3 bases, and the junction held 10 bases outside the gene matches. The CDR3 contains 15 residues. From germline, CDR1 is SGHAT and CDR2 FQNNGV. The CDR3 DNA sequence: TGTGCCAGCAGCCGGACGGGAGGCAATCTCTACGAGCAGTACTTC. Amino acids: CASSRTGGNLYEQYF.

The chain has TRBV5-1 and TRBJ2-1, with D unresolved. Germline V gene data show CDR1 as SGHRS and CDR2 as YFSETQ. The CDR3 sequence is 15 residues long. The V and J ends lost 1 base and 0 bases respectively, with 8 bases between them. Here the CDR3 reads CASSLYSSSYNEQFF. The DNA for the CDR3 is TGCGCCAGCAGCTTGTATTCAAGCTCCTACAATGAGCAGTTCTTC.

The rearrangement joins TRBV10-3 to TRBJ2-5; possibly TRBD1 for D (5 bases). The germline V gene encodes CDR1 ENHRY and CDR2 SYGVKD. Trimming cost V 10 bases and J 0 bases, with 9 bases left between them. The length of the CDR3 is 12 residues. The CDR3 loop is CASRQNQETQYF. The DNA of the CDR3 is TGTGCCAGTCGACAGAACCAAGAGACCCAGTACTTC.